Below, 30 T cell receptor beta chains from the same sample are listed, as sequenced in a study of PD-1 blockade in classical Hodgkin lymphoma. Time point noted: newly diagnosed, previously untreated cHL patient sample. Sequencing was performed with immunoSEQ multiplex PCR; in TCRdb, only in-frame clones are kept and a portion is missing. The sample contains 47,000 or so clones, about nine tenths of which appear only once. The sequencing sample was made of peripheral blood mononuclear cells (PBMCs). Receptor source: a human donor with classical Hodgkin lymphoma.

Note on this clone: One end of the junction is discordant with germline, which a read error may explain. CDR3 nucleotides: TGTGCTAGCAGCAATCTAGCGGGACAGCAGTTCTTC. Translated: CASSNLAGQQFF. V and J are TRBV7-7 and TRBJ2-1; 9 bases are shared with TRBD2. CDR3 size: 12 residues. Germline V gene lookup returns CDR1 SSHAT and CDR2 FNYEAQ (reference sequence).

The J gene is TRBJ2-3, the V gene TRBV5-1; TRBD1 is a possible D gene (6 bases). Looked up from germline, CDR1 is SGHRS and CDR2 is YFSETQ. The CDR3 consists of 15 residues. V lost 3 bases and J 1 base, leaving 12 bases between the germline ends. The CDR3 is CASSSGAFGTDTQYF. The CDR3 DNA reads TGCGCCAGCAGCTCAGGGGCGTTTGGCACAGATACGCAGTATTTT.

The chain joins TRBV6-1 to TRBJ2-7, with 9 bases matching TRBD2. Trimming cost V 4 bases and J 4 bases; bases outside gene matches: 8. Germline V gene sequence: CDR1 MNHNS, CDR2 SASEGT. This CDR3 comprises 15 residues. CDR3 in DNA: TGTGCCAGCAGTGCGGCCGGGACTAGCTTTTACGAGCAGTACGTC. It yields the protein CASSAAGTSFYEQYV.

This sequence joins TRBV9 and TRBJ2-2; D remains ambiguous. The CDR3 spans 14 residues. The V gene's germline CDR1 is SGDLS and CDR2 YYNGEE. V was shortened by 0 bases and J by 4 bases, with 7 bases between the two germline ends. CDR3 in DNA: TGTGCCAGCAGCGTAGCCGACTCCACCGGGGAGCTGTTTTTT. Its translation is CASSVADSTGELFF.

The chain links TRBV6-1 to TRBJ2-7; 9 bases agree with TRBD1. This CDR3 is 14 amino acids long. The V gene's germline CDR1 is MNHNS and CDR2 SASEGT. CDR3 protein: CASSESPGTGTVAV. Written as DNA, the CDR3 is TGTGCCAGCAGTGAATCACCCGGGACAGGGACCGTGGCAGTC.

CDR3 sequence reads: CASSLWTGEGYEQYF. The CDR3 coding sequence is TGTGCCAGCAGCTTATGGACAGGGGAGGGCTACGAGCAGTACTTC. The J gene is TRBJ2-7, the V gene TRBV7-8; the match to TRBD1 covers 9 bases. The germline V gene has CDR1 SGHVS and CDR2 FQNEAQ. The CDR3 has 15 amino acids. The junction had 5 bases not matched to a gene; V was cut back by 2 bases and J by 3 bases.

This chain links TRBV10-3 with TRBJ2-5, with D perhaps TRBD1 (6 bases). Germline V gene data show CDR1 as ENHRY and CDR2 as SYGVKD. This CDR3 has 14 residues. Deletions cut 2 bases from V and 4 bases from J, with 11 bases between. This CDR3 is CAISERGLGETQYF. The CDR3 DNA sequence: TGTGCCATCAGTGAGAGGGGGTTGGGAGAGACCCAGTACTTC.

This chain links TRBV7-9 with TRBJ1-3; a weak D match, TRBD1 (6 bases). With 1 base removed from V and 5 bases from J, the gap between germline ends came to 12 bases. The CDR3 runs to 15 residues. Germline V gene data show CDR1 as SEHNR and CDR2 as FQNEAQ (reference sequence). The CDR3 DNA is TGTGCCAGCAGCTTAGAGGGGGACGCCCGAAACACCATATATTTT. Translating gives CASSLEGDARNTIYF.

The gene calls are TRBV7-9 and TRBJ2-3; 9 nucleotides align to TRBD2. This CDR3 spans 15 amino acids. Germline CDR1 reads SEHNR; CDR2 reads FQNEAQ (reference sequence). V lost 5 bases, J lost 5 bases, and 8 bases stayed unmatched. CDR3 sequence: CASSTLGGRGDTQYF. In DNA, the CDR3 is TGTGCCAGCAGCACTTTGGGCGGGAGGGGAGATACGCAGTATTTT. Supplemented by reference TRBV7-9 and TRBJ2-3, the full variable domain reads DTGVSQNPRHKITKRGQNVTFRCDPISEHNRLYWYRQTLGQGPEFLTYFQNEAQLEKSRLLSDRFSAERPKGSFSTLEIQRTEQGDSAMYLCASSTLGGRGDTQYFGPGTRLTVL.

The CDR3 bases are TGCGCCAGCAGTGGAAGGGGAACGCAGTATTTT. Its translation is CASSGRGTQYF. The chain joins TRBV10-1 to TRBJ2-3; maybe TRBD1 (5 bases). The CDR3 has 11 residues. Germline lookup yields CDR1 WNHNN and CDR2 SYGVQD (reference sequence). The V end lost 4 bases, the J end lost 9 bases, and 8 bases lay between the germline ends.

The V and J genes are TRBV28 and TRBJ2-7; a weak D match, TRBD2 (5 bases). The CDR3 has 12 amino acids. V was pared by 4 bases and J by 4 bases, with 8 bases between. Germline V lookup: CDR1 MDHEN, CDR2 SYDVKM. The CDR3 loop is CASSSGGYEQYF. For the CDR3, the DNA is TGTGCCAGCAGTTCCGGAGGATACGAGCAGTACTTC. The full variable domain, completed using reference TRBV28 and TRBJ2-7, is DVKVTQSSRYLVKRTGEKVFLECVQDMDHENMFWYRQDPGLGLRLIYFSYDVKMKEKGDIPEGYSVSREKKERFSLILESASTNQTSMYLCASSSGGYEQYFGPGTRLTVT.

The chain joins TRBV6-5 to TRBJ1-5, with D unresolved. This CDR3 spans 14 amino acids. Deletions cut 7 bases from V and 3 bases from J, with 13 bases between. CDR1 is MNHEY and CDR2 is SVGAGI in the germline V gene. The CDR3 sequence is CASTNREFNQPQHF. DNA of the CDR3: TGTGCCAGCACCAATAGAGAATTCAATCAGCCCCAGCATTTT.

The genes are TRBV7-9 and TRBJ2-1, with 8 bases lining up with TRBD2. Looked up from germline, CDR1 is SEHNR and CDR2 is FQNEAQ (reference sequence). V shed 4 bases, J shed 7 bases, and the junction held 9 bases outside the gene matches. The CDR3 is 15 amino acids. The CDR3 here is CASSSVAGKRNEQFF. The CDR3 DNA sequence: TGTGCCAGCAGCTCCGTAGCGGGAAAGCGAAATGAGCAGTTCTTC.

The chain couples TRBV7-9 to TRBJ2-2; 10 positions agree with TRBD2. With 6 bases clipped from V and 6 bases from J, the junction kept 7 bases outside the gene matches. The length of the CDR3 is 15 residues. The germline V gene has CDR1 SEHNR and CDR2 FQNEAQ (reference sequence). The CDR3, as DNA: TGTGCCAGCAGGTTAACTAGCGGGATAGCCGGGGAGCTGTTTTTT. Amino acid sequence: CASRLTSGIAGELFF.

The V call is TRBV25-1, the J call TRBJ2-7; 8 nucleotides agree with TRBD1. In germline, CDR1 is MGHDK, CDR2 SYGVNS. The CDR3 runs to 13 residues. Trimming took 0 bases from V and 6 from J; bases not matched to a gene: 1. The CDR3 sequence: CASSEYGTGEQYF. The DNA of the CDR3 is TGTGCCAGCAGTGAATATGGGACAGGCGAGCAGTACTTC.

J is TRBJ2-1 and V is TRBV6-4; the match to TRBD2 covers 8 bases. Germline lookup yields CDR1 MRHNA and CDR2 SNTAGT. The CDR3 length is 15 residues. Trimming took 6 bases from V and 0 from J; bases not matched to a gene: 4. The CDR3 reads CASSRGGSSYNEQFF. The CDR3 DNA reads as TGTGCCAGCAGCCGGGGGGGCAGCTCCTACAATGAGCAGTTCTTC.

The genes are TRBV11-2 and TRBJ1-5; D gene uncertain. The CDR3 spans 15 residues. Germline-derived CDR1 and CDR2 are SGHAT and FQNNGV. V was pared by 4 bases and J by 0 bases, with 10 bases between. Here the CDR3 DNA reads TGTGCCAGCAGCTCCATCCGGGGTAGCAATCAGCCCCAGCATTTT. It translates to CASSSIRGSNQPQHF.

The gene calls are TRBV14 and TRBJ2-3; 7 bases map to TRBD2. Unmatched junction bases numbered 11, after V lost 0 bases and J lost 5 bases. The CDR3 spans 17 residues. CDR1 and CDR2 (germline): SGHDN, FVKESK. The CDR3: CASSQDWDGRNRDTQYF. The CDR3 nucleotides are TGTGCCAGCAGCCAAGATTGGGACGGGAGGAATAGAGATACGCAGTATTTT.

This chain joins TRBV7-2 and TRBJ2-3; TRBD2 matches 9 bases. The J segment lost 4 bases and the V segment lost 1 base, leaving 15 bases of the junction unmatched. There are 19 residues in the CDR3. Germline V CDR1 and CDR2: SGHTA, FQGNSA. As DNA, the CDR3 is TGTGCCAGCAGCTTAGTCGGTTTTACTAGCGGGTCTCGGGCAGATACGCAGTATTTT. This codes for CASSLVGFTSGSRADTQYF.

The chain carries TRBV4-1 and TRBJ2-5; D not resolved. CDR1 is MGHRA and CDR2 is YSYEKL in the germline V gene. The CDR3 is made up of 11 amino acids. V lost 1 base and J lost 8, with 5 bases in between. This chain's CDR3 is CASSQGDTQYF. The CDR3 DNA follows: TGCGCCAGCAGCCAAGGGGATACCCAGTACTTC.

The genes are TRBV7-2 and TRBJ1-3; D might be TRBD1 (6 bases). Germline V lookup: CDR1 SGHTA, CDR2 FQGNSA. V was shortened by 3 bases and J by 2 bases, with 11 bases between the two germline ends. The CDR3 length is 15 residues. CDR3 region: CASSFLTGTGNTIYF. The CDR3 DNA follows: TGTGCCAGCAGCTTTCTAACAGGGACTGGAAACACCATATATTTT.

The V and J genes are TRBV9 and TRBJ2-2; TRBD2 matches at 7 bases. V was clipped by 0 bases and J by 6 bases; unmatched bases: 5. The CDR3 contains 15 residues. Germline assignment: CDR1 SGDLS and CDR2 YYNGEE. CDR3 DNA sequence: TGTGCCAGCAGCGTAGGCGGGAGTAGGGCCGGGGAGCTGTTTTTT. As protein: CASSVGGSRAGELFF.

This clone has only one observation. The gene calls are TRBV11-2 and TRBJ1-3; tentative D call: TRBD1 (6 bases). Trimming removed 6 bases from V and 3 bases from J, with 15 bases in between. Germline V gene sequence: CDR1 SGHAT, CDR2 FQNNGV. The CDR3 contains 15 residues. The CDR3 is CASSLSGAGGNTIYF. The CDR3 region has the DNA TGTGCCAGCAGTCTCTCAGGGGCTGGTGGAAACACCATATATTTT.

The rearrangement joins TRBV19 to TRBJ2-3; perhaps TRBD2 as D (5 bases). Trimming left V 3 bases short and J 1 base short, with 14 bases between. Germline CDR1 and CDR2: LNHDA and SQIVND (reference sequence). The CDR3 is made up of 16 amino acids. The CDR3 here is CASSIKEDGGTDTQYF. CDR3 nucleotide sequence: TGTGCCAGTAGTATCAAGGAGGACGGAGGCACAGATACGCAGTATTTT.

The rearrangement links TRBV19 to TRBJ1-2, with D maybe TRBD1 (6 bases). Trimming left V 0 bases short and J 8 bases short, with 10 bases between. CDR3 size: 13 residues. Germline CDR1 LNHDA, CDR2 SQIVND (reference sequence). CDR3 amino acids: CASSIDRGGGYTF. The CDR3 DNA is TGTGCCAGTAGTATAGACAGGGGTGGCGGCTACACCTTC.

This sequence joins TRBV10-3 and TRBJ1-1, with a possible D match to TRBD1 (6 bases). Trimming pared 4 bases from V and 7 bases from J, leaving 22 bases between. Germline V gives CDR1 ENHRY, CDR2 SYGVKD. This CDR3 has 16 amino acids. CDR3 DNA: TGTGCCATCAGTGGGTCGGGTATTAGGGGGGGGAGTGAAGCTTTCTTT. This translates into CAISGSGIRGGSEAFF.

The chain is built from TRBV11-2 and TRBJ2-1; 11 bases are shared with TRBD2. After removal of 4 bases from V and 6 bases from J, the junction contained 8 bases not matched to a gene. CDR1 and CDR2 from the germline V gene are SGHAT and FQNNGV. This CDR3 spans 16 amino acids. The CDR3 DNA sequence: TGTGCCAGCAGCTCCCCGACTAGCGGGATATTCAATGAGCAGTTCTTC. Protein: CASSSPTSGIFNEQFF.

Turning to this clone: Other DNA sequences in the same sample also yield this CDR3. The DNA of the CDR3 is TGTGCCAGCAGCTTTCGGAGCGGGAGGGCCGGAAATGAGCAGTTCTTC. This gives the protein CASSFRSGRAGNEQFF. The V gene is TRBV7-2, the J gene TRBJ2-1; 10 bases map to TRBD2. J was trimmed by 7 bases and V by 3 bases; bases with no gene match: 9. This CDR3 is 16 amino acids long. Germline values: CDR1 SGHTA, CDR2 FQGNSA. Full variable domain (outside the CDR3, taken from reference TRBV7-2 and TRBJ2-1): GAGVSQSPSNKVTEKGKDVELRCDPISGHTALYWYRQSLGQGLEFLIYFQGNSAPDKSGLPSDRFSAERTGGSVSTLTIQRTQQEDSAVYLCASSFRSGRAGNEQFFGPGTRLTVL.

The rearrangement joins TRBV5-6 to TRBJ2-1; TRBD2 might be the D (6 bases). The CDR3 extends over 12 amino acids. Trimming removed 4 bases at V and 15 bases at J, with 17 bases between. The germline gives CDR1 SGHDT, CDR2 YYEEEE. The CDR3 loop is CASSAAGMNVFF. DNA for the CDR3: TGTGCCAGCAGCGCCGCGGGAATGAACGTGTTCTTC.

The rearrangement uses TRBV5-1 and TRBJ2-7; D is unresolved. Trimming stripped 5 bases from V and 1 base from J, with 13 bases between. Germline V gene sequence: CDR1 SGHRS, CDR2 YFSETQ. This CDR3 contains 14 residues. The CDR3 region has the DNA TGCGCCAGCAGACCGAGGACGGATTCCTACGAGCAGTACTTC. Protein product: CASRPRTDSYEQYF.